This T cell receptor (beta chain) was sequenced in a study of memory CD4+ T cells and cytomegalovirus serostatus. The CDR3 extends over 19 amino acids. The sort gate was single viable CD3+CD4+CD8-CD45RO+ cells for memory CD4+ T cells. Produced via immunoSEQ multiplex PCR; TCRdb's table is partial and in-frame only. The top ten clones hold 0.9% to 1.5% of a sample with more than 45,000 clones, roughly 74% of them seen once. This clone appeared a few times. The chain couples TRBV1 to TRBJ2-1; the D call of TRBD2 is as the table states it, not checked on the DNA. TRBV1 is noted as a pseudogene. The TCR was taken from an adult in good health and CMV-seropositive. The specimen sequenced was memory CD4+ T cells from blood. The CDR3 is CTSSRTGLADRSSYNEQFF. CDR3 nucleotide sequence: TGCACCAGCAGCCGAACGGGACTAGCGGACAGGAGTTCCTACAATGAGCAGTTCTTC.